These 5 T cell receptor beta chains originate from one sample sequenced in a study of T cell responses to AZD1222 COVID-19 vaccine. Some clones are missing from TCRdb's copy, which holds only in-frame ones; the method was immunoSEQ multiplex PCR. The sample has around 110,000 clones; about 90% are singletons. Source: peripheral blood, taken on day 0 of AZD1222 vaccination. These receptors all stem from an adult in good health.

The V call is TRBV9, the J call TRBJ2-1; 14 positions agree with TRBD2. This CDR3 spans 15 amino acids. V was pared by 3 bases and J by 9 bases, with 5 bases of the junction left unmatched. Germline-derived CDR1 and CDR2 are SGDLS and YYNGEE. The CDR3 here is CASSAGTSGGIEQFF. The CDR3 DNA follows: TGTGCCAGCAGCGCCGGGACTAGCGGGGGTATTGAGCAGTTCTTC.

The chain is built from TRBV7-6 and TRBJ2-1; the match to TRBD2 covers 9 bases. Germline loops: CDR1 SGHVS, CDR2 FNYEAQ. This CDR3 has 20 residues. Germline trimming cut 5 bases from V and 4 bases from J; bases unmatched to any gene: 21. The CDR3 DNA sequence: TGTGCCAGCAGCCATAAGGCTAGCGGGGACTTCCCGCAGGGGTACAATGAGCAGTTCTTC. It is translated as CASSHKASGDFPQGYNEQFF.

There are a few counts of this clone. V is TRBV19 and J is TRBJ1-4; D remains ambiguous. Germline V gene data show CDR1 as LNHDA and CDR2 as SQIVND (reference sequence). Trimming left V 1 base short and J 1 base short, with 4 bases between. This CDR3 region has 14 residues. The CDR3 reads CASSIGLTNEKLFF. In nucleotides, the CDR3 is TGTGCCAGTAGTATAGGATTAACTAATGAAAAACTGTTTTTT.

This clone was observed once. The chain is built from TRBV25-1 and TRBJ1-1; D is perhaps TRBD1 (6 bases). The CDR3 runs to 15 residues. CDR1 and CDR2 from the germline V gene are MGHDK and SYGVNS. Deletions cut 7 bases from V and 3 bases from J, with 18 bases between. The CDR3, as DNA: TGTGCCAGCACCCCCAACGGGGGGGCGCACACTGAAGCTTTCTTT. This translates into CASTPNGGAHTEAFF. The full variable domain, its missing parts supplied by reference TRBV25-1 and TRBJ1-1, is EADIYQTPRYLVIGTGKKITLECSQTMGHDKMYWYQQDPGMELHLIHYSYGVNSTEKGDLSSESTVSRIRTEHFPLTLESARPSHTSQYLCASTPNGGAHTEAFFGQGTRLTVV.

CDR3 DNA sequence: TGTGCCAGCAGGCAATCTCCGGGGGGCGAGCAGTACTTC. Translated: CASRQSPGGEQYF. V and J are TRBV12-3 or TRBV12-4 and TRBJ2-7; 7 positions match TRBD2. This CDR3 region has 13 residues. The trim removed 6 bases at V and 6 bases at J, leaving 8 bases unmatched.